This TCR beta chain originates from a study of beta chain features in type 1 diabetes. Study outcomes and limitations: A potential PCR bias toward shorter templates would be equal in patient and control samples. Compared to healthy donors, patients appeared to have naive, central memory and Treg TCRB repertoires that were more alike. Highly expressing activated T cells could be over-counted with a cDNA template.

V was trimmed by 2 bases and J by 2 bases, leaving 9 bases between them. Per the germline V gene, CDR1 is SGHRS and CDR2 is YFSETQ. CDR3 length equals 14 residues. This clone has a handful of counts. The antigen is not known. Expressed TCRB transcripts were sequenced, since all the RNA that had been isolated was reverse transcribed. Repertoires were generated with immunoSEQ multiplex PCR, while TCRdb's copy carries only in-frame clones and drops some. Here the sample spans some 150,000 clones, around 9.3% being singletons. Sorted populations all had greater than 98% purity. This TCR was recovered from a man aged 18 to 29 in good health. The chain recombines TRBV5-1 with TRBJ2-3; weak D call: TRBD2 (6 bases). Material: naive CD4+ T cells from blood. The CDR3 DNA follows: TGCGCCAGCAGCTTCGGCGGGGACACAGATACGCAGTATTTT. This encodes CASSFGGDTDTQYF.